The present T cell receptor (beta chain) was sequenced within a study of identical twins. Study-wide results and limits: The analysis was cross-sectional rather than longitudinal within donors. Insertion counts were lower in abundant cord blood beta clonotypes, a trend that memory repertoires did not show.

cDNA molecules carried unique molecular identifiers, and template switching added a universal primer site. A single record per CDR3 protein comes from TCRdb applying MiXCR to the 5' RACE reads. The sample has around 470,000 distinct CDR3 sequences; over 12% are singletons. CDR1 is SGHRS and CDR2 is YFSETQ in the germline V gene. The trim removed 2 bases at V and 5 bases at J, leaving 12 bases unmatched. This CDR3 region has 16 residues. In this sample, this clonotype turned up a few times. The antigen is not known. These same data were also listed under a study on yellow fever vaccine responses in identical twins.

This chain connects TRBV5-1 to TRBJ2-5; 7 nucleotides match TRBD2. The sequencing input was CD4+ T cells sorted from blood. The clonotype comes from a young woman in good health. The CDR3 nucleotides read TGCGCCAGCAGCTTTAGATCGACTAGCAATGTGGAGACCCAGTACTTC. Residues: CASSFRSTSNVETQYF.